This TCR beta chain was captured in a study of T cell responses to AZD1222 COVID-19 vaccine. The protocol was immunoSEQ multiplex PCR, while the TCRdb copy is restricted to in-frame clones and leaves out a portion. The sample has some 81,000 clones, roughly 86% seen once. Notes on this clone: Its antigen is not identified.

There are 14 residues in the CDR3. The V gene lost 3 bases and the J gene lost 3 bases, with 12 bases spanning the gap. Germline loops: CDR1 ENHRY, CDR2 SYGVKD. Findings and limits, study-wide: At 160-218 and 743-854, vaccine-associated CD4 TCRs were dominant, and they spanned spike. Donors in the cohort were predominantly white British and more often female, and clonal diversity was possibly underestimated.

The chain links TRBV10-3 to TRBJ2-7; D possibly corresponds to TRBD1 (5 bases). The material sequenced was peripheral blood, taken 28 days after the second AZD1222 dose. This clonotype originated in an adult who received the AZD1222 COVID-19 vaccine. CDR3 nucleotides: TGTGCCATCAGTGATCAGGGCGGTCGCTACGAGCAGTACTTC. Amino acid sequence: CAISDQGGRYEQYF.